This TCR beta chain was sequenced in a study of blood T cell repertoires in COVID-19. For the study at large: Nucleic acid was either cDNA or gDNA, and it came from T cells, B-cell-depleted T cells, or PBMCs.

Per the original data handling: For nucleated cells, counts were estimated from reference gene primer amplification. Here immunoSEQ multiplex PCR was the method, and the copy in TCRdb shows in-frame clones only, minus some. The D gene and trimming were derived from the DNA, and the V and J assignments and clone size from that table. Of some 170,000 clones listed, 80% to 90% are singletons. Participant age was about 18 to 89 years, and participants resided in 20 to 30 US areas. J was trimmed by 4 bases and V by 4 bases; bases with no gene match: 18. CDR1 is MDHEN and CDR2 is SYDVKM in the germline V gene. This CDR3 contains 18 residues.

The receptor's source is a man between 50 and 59 years old who had recovered from COVID-19. The sample taken for sequencing was PBMCs or T cells enriched from blood (not recorded which). J is TRBJ1-1 and V is TRBV28; 7 bases align to TRBD1. CDR3 DNA sequence: TGTGCCAGCAGTTCCCGAAGGACAGGACTGACGGTGGGCACTGAAGCTTTCTTT. Translation gives CASSSRRTGLTVGTEAFF.